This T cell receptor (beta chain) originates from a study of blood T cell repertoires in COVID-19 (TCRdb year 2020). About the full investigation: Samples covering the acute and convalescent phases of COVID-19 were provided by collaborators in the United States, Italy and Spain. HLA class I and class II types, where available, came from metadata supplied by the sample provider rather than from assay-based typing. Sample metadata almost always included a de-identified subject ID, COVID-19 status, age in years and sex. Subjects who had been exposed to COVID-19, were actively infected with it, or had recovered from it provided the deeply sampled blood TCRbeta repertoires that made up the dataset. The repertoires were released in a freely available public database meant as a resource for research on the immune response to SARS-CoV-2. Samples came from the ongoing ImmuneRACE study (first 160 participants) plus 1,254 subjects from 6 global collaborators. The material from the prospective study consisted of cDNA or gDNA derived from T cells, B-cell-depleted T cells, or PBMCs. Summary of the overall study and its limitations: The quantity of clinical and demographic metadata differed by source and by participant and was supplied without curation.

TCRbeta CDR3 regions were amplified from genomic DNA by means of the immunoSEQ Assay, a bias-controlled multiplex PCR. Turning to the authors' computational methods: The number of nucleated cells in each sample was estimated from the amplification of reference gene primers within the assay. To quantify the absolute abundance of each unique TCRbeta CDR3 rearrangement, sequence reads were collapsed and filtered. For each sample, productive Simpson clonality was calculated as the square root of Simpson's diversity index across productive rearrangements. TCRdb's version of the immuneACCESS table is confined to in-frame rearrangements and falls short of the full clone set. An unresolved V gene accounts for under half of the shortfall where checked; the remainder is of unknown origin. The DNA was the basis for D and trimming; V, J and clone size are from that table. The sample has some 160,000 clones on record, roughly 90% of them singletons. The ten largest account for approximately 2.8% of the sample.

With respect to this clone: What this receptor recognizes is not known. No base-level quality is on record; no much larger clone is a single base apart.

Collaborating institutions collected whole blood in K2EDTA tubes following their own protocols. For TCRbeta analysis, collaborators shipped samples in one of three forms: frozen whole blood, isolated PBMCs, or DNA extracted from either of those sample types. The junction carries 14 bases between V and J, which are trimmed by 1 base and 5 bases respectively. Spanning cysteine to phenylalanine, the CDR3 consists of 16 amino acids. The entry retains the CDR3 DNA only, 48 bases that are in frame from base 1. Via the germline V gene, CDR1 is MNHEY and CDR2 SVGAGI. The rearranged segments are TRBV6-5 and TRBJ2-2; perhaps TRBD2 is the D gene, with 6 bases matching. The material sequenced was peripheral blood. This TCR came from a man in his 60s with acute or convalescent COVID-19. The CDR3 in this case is CASSYLGGSGTGELFF. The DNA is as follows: TGTGCCAGCAGTTACTTGGGGGGTTCGGGGACCGGGGAGCTGTTTTTT.